This paragraph reports one T cell receptor beta chain. Authors' processing steps: Reference gene primers were amplified, and this amplification served to estimate nucleated cell counts. Using immunoSEQ multiplex PCR, the repertoire was profiled, and TCRdb retains in-frame clones only, with some absent. The V and J calls and clone size are taken from that table; D and trimming were inferred from the DNA. The table has roughly 43,000 clones, roughly 85% seen once; the top ten hold roughly 14%. Trimming shortened V by 4 bases and J by 5 bases, and 15 bases separated the two germline ends. The CDR3 contains 14 residues. The germline gives CDR1 SEHNR, CDR2 FQNEAQ (reference sequence). This sample stems from a study of blood T cell repertoires in COVID-19. Study-wide background: From T cells, B-cell-depleted T cells, or PBMCs came the material, which was cDNA or gDNA.

The J gene is TRBJ2-7, the V gene TRBV7-9, with a weak D call TRBD2 (6 bases). Specimen: peripheral blood. The receptor was isolated from a human donor in a cohort sampled during active COVID-19. The donor label of this sample is uncertain. In DNA form, the CDR3 reads TGTGCCAGCAGCTCGCGACTAGGTGGTCACGAGCAGTACTTC. Translation: CASSSRLGGHEQYF.